This passage covers 14 T cell receptor beta chains from one sample sequenced in a study of blood T cell repertoires in COVID-19. Assay: immunoSEQ multiplex PCR; the TCRdb copy retains only in-frame clones and omits some. The data hold about 110,000 clones, with roughly 84% observed a single time. The sample consisted of peripheral blood. All receptors derive from a man in his forties with acute or convalescent COVID-19.

The chain links TRBV29-1 to TRBJ2-1; 11 positions match TRBD2. Germline CDR1 SQVTM, CDR2 ANQGSEA. J lost 7 bases, V lost 4 bases, and 6 bases had no gene match. The CDR3 has 14 amino acids. CDR3 bases: TGCAGCGTTGGACATAGCGGGGGGGCAAATGAGCAGTTCTTC. Amino acid sequence: CSVGHSGGANEQFF.

The genes are TRBV2 and TRBJ1-2; 11 nucleotides match TRBD1. Germline CDR1 and CDR2: SNHLY and FYNNEI. The CDR3 extends over 14 amino acids. Unmatched junction bases numbered 4, after V lost 4 bases and J lost 6 bases. The CDR3 reads CASSGDRGYDGYTF. In nucleotides, the CDR3 is TGTGCCAGCAGTGGGGACAGGGGGTACGATGGCTACACCTTC.

The rearrangement joins TRBV7-2 to TRBJ2-5, with 7 bases fitting TRBD2. V was clipped by 5 bases and J by 4 bases; unmatched bases: 13. The germline CDR1 and CDR2 sequences are SGHTA and FQGNSA. The CDR3 sequence is 16 residues long. CDR3 residues: CASSPWGGVGRETQYF. CDR3 nucleotides: TGTGCCAGCAGCCCTTGGGGGGGGGTAGGTCGAGAGACCCAGTACTTC.

The chain couples TRBV19 to TRBJ1-4, with 9 positions matching TRBD1. This CDR3 is 14 amino acids long. Trimming took 6 bases from V and 7 from J; bases not matched to a gene: 6. In germline, CDR1 is LNHDA, CDR2 SQIVND (reference sequence). This chain's CDR3 is CASSLRQGGEKLFF. In nucleotides, the CDR3 is TGTGCCAGTAGCCTCCGACAGGGGGGTGAAAAACTGTTTTTT.

V is TRBV28 and J is TRBJ1-4; D gene uncertain. The V end was cut by 2 bases, the J end by 5 bases, with 6 bases between. This CDR3 spans 13 amino acids. The germline gives CDR1 MDHEN, CDR2 SYDVKM. CDR3: CASSLQINEKLFF. In DNA, the CDR3 is TGTGCCAGCAGTTTACAGATCAATGAAAAACTGTTTTTT.

The rearrangement joins TRBV10-1 to TRBJ2-1, with 7 bases identical to TRBD2. The CDR3 extends over 16 amino acids. J was trimmed by 1 base and V by 6 bases; bases with no gene match: 9. Germline CDR1 WNHNN, CDR2 SYGVQD (reference sequence). In DNA form, the CDR3 reads TGCGCCAGCAGCCCCAGTCCTAGCGGATCCTACAATGAGCAGTTCTTC. Residues: CASSPSPSGSYNEQFF.

V is TRBV27 and J is TRBJ2-1, with 8 bases matching TRBD2. The CDR3 has 15 amino acids. Germline trimming cut 5 bases from V and 8 bases from J; bases unmatched to any gene: 11. Germline loops: CDR1 MNHEY, CDR2 SMNVEV (reference sequence). CDR3 in DNA: TGTGCCAGCAGTCTGACTAGCGTAGCTTATGATGAGCAGTTCTTC. Its protein product is CASSLTSVAYDEQFF.

V usage is TRBV30 and J usage is TRBJ1-3; possibly TRBD1 for D (5 bases). This CDR3 contains 11 residues. Germline assignment: CDR1 GTSNPN and CDR2 SVGIG (reference sequence). V lost 4 bases and J 7 bases, leaving 8 bases between the germline ends. CDR3 in DNA: TGTGCCTGGACTAAGGGGAACACCATATATTTT. Encoded protein: CAWTKGNTIYF.

The chain uses TRBV5-1 and TRBJ2-7; the D gene is possibly TRBD1 (6 bases). V shed 2 bases and J shed 0 bases, with 18 bases lying between them. The CDR3 has 17 residues. Germline V gene lookup returns CDR1 SGHRS and CDR2 YFSETQ. Here the CDR3 reads CASSLGDIRTASYEQYF. The CDR3 DNA reads TGCGCCAGCAGCTTAGGGGATATACGGACAGCCTCCTACGAGCAGTACTTC.

This chain's CDR3 is CASSSDISRNSPLHF. DNA of the CDR3: TGTGCCAGCTCCTCGGACATCTCTAGGAATTCACCCCTCCACTTT. The chain uses TRBV18 and TRBJ1-6; D is possibly TRBD1 (5 bases). Between the trimmed V and J ends, which lost 6 bases and 7 bases, there was a span of 16 bases. The CDR3 totals 15 residues. CDR1 is KGHSH, CDR2 LQKENI, per germline.

This clone was found a few times. The genes are TRBV15 and TRBJ2-1; a possible D gene is TRBD1 (5 bases). Germline CDR1 LNHNV, CDR2 YYDKDF (reference sequence). The CDR3 is 15 amino acids. Trimming removed 3 bases from V and 4 bases from J, with 13 bases in between. In nucleotides, the CDR3 is TGTGCCACCAGCAGCGGACAAGGAACGTACAATGAGCAGTTCTTC. This codes for CATSSGQGTYNEQFF.

The chain carries TRBV19 and TRBJ2-5; the match to TRBD2 covers 15 bases. Germline loops: CDR1 LNHDA, CDR2 SQIVND (reference sequence). The V segment lost 4 bases and the J segment 5 bases; nucleotides outside the gene matches: 5. The length of the CDR3 is 16 residues. The CDR3 coding sequence is TGTGCCAGTAGTAGGGCCGGGACTAGCGGGAGGGAGACCCAGTACTTC. It yields the protein CASSRAGTSGRETQYF.

This clone was picked up one time. V gene TRBV2 combines with J gene TRBJ1-5; 7 bases agree with TRBD1. Looked up from germline, CDR1 is SNHLY and CDR2 is FYNNEI. The CDR3 consists of 14 residues. The V gene end was trimmed by 6 bases and the J gene end by 4 bases; junction bases not matched to a gene: 6. CDR3 loop: CASRRDSPNQPQHF. The CDR3 bases are TGTGCCAGCAGGAGGGACAGCCCAAATCAGCCCCAGCATTTT.

This chain links TRBV28 with TRBJ2-7; TRBD2 agrees at 13 bases. V lost 7 bases to trimming and J lost 7 bases; unmatched junction nucleotides: 16. CDR1 and CDR2 from the germline V gene are MDHEN and SYDVKM. CDR3 length: 17 residues. CDR3 nucleotides: TGTGCCAGCATCGGACTAGCGGGAGTGCCTCTCTACGGGGAGCAGTACTTC. It yields the protein CASIGLAGVPLYGEQYF.